Below, one T cell receptor (beta chain) is given with its context. Antigen specificity is unknown. The data stem from a study of cytomegalovirus exposure and HLA in healthy donors. In the study overall: As released early, the data held approximately 80 million unique TCRs from HLA-typed donors. Findings and limits, study-wide: Reportedly, cytomegalovirus status was diagnosed with high sensitivity and specificity.

CDR1 and CDR2 from the germline V gene are SGHDT and YYEEEE. V shed 5 bases and J 1 base; nucleotides not matched to a gene: 5. This CDR3 has 14 residues. Whereas donors were nominally healthy upon sampling, unrecorded immune exposures were probable. 60 Vbeta and 13 Jbeta primers were used in PCR. In the original workflow: In a later analysis, approximately 80 million unique TCR beta chains included roughly 11 million shared by two or more donors. The data were produced by immunoSEQ multiplex PCR, yet TCRdb's version contains in-frame clones alone and is incomplete. D and trimming come from the DNA, and the V and J calls and clone size come from that table. The sample has 110,000 to 150,000 clones; 60% to 80% are singletons.

The sequence derives from a woman aged 25 to 39 in good health and CMV-seronegative. The J gene is TRBJ1-1, the V gene TRBV5-6; the match to TRBD1 covers 7 bases. The sequencing sample was made of PBMCs. CDR3 sequence: CASRQGWANTEAFF. The CDR3 nucleotides read TGTGCCAGCAGACAGGGGTGGGCGAACACTGAAGCTTTCTTT.